These 26 T cell receptor beta chains were all obtained from the same sample, sequenced in a study of CD8 T cells in Susac syndrome (dated by TCRdb to between 2018 and 2020). The receptor library was made with the immunoSEQ multiplex PCR assay. RNA was extracted using the RNeasy kit, and roughly 0.45 to 1 microgram was reverse transcribed with random hexamers. In TCRdb, the public reads were trimmed at Q25 with fastp and aligned with MiXCR, with productive beta chains retained. Every distinct CDR3 protein forms one entry, paired with its most common genes and DNA. This sample gives approximately 190,000 distinct CDR3 sequences in total; roughly 90% of them show up just once. The ten largest clonotypes hold about 0.1% of the sample. The sequencing sample was made of CD4+ T cells from PBMCs. The receptors originated from a human donor with Susac syndrome.

The chain recombines TRBV5-1 with TRBJ2-3, with 7 bases aligning to TRBD2. V lost 0 bases and J lost 2; bases outside the gene matches: 6. The CDR3 spans 16 residues. Germline-derived CDR1 and CDR2 are SGHRS and YFSETQ. DNA for the CDR3: TGCGCCAGCAGCTTGGGGACCGGGACTAACACAGATACGCAGTATTTT. It encodes CASSLGTGTNTDTQYF.

The chain employs TRBV7-2 and TRBJ2-5; TRBD2 is a possible D gene (7 bases). CDR1 and CDR2 (germline): SGHTA, FQGNSA. Deletions cut 4 bases from V and 1 base from J, with 19 bases between. This CDR3 contains 17 residues. The CDR3 DNA is TGTGCCAGCAGCTCGATGTATAGGGGGAGGGGCCAAGAGACCCAGTACTTC. Its translation is CASSSMYRGRGQETQYF.

On this clonotype itself: At one end the junction does not follow the germline gene, possibly because of a read error. The chain uses TRBV27 and TRBJ1-2; 9 nucleotides match TRBD1. Germline loops: CDR1 MNHEY, CDR2 SMNVEV (reference sequence). CDR3 length: 13 residues. CDR3 loop: CASSLKGQGLIYF. CDR3 DNA sequence: TGTGCCAGCAGTTTAAAAGGACAGGGGCTGATCTACTTC.

This rearrangement joins TRBV30 to TRBJ1-3, with TRBD1 matching over 9 bases. This CDR3 spans 14 amino acids. The ends lost 5 bases at V and 7 bases at J; junction bases unmatched: 9. Per germline, CDR1 GTSNPN and CDR2 SVGIG (reference sequence). The CDR3 nucleotides read TGTGCCTGGCGGGACAGGGCGGCCGGGAACACCATATATTTT. Amino acid sequence: CAWRDRAAGNTIYF.

The chain links TRBV2 to TRBJ2-6, with TRBD1 matching 11 bases. Germline CDR1 and CDR2: SNHLY and FYNNEI. Unmatched junction bases numbered 8, after V lost 1 base and J lost 0 bases. The CDR3 runs to 20 residues. The CDR3 protein is CASSEVGTGGMSSGANVLTF. The CDR3 DNA reads as TGTGCCAGCAGTGAAGTTGGGACAGGGGGGATGAGCTCTGGGGCCAACGTCCTGACTTTC.

This chain uses TRBV2 with TRBJ1-2; D might be TRBD1 (6 bases). This CDR3 is built from 14 residues. Trimming shortened V by 4 bases and J by 9 bases, and 18 bases separated the two germline ends. The germline CDR1 and CDR2 sequences are SNHLY and FYNNEI. The CDR3 DNA follows: TGTGCCAGCAGTGTAGGGGGTAGGCATGGAAGCTACACCTTC. Residues: CASSVGGRHGSYTF.

The V and J genes are TRBV5-4 and TRBJ1-6, with a tentative D call TRBD1 (6 bases). V lost 3 bases to trimming and J lost 11 bases, with 21 bases between them. The germline CDR1 and CDR2 sequences are SGHNT and YYREEE (reference sequence). CDR3 length: 16 residues. CDR3 DNA sequence: TGTGCCAGCAGCTGGTACCGACGGGACACTGGGGCACCCCTCCACTTT. It specifies CASSWYRRDTGAPLHF.

V gene TRBV24-1 combines with J gene TRBJ2-7; 8 bases map to TRBD1. Per germline, CDR1 KGHDR and CDR2 SFDVKD. The J segment lost 2 bases and the V segment lost 3 bases, leaving 11 bases of the junction unmatched. The CDR3 runs 17 residues. The CDR3 spells CATSDRLRTGRTYEQYF. The CDR3 bases are TGTGCCACCAGTGATCGACTTCGGACAGGGAGAACCTACGAGCAGTACTTC.

This clonotype was detected once. The rearrangement joins TRBV6-1 to TRBJ2-5, with TRBD1 matching 9 bases. CDR1 MNHNS and CDR2 SASEGT come from the germline V gene. This CDR3 spans 16 amino acids. The V gene end was trimmed by 3 bases and the J gene end by 4 bases; junction bases not matched to a gene: 9. The CDR3 nucleotides are TGTGCCAGCAGTGAGTTCACAGGGGGCAGAAGAGAGACCCAGTACTTC. Translated: CASSEFTGGRRETQYF.

V usage is TRBV10-3 and J usage is TRBJ2-7; 9 nucleotides align to TRBD1. CDR1 is ENHRY, CDR2 SYGVKD, per germline. The J segment lost 3 bases and the V segment lost 6 bases, leaving 6 bases of the junction unmatched. The CDR3 consists of 14 residues. The CDR3 DNA reads as TGTGCCATCAGAGTGGGACAGGGACTCTACGAGCAGTACTTC. Protein sequence: CAIRVGQGLYEQYF.

V usage is TRBV12-3 or TRBV12-4 and J usage is TRBJ2-7, with D maybe TRBD2 (6 bases). The CDR3 loop spans 12 amino acids. The ends were cut back, 6 bases at V and 6 bases at J, with 12 bases in the middle. This CDR3 is CASSLTSSEQYF. The CDR3 DNA sequence: TGTGCCAGCAGCTTGACTAGTAGCGAGCAGTACTTC.

The CDR3 sequence: CASSQGFDGYTF. DNA of the CDR3: TGTGCCAGCAGCCAAGGGTTTGATGGCTACACCTTC. The V and J genes are TRBV4-2 and TRBJ1-2, with D unclear. Trimming stripped 1 base from V and 6 bases from J, with 6 bases between. Per the germline V gene, CDR1 is LGHNA and CDR2 is YNFKEQ. CDR3 length equals 12 residues.

V is TRBV3-1 and J is TRBJ2-7, with 8 bases fitting TRBD2. This CDR3 has 15 residues. Germline CDR1 and CDR2: LGHDT and YNNKEL (reference sequence). V gave up 2 bases and J gave up 0 bases; unmatched junction bases: 3. The CDR3 nucleotides read TGTGCCAGCAGCCAAACTAGCGGACTCTCCTACGAGCAGTACTTC. This encodes CASSQTSGLSYEQYF.

The rearrangement uses TRBV11-3 and TRBJ2-3; D unclear. The V gene's germline CDR1 is SGHNT and CDR2 YENEEA. V shed 4 bases and J shed 5 bases, with 13 bases lying between them. CDR3 length: 14 residues. The chain's CDR3 is CASSSGDTQDTQYF. The CDR3 nucleotides read TGTGCCAGCAGCTCGGGTGATACCCAAGATACGCAGTATTTT.

This sequence joins TRBV5-4 and TRBJ2-1; no reliable D call. Per germline, CDR1 SGHNT and CDR2 YYREEE (reference sequence). This CDR3 is built from 13 residues. Trimming left V 4 bases short and J 7 bases short, with 12 bases between. CDR3 in DNA: TGTGCCAGCAGCCCTAGGGATTGGAATGAGCAGTTCTTC. Amino acids: CASSPRDWNEQFF.

This rearrangement joins TRBV11-2 to TRBJ1-1; D gene uncertain. Trimming left V 1 base short and J 3 bases short, with 9 bases between. Germline V CDR1 and CDR2: SGHAT, FQNNGV. This CDR3 has 14 residues. CDR3 loop: CASSLAGIDTEAFF. CDR3 in DNA: TGTGCCAGCAGCTTAGCCGGCATCGACACTGAAGCTTTCTTT.

The chain couples TRBV28 to TRBJ1-2; D may be TRBD1 (5 bases). Germline assignment: CDR1 MDHEN and CDR2 SYDVKM. Trimming left V 11 bases short and J 8 bases short, with 21 bases between. This CDR3 has 13 amino acids. The CDR3 region is CAGAPTTSEGYTF. Written as DNA, the CDR3 is TGTGCCGGGGCCCCGACGACTTCAGAAGGCTACACCTTC.

This clonotype was detected only once. This chain uses TRBV6-6 with TRBJ2-7; 10 positions agree with TRBD1. CDR3 length: 15 amino acids. From germline, CDR1 is MNHNY and CDR2 SVGAGI (reference sequence). The ends lost 5 bases at V and 3 bases at J; junction bases unmatched: 7. The CDR3 DNA is TGTGCCAGCAGTCCTCACCGGACAGGGGGCTACGAGCAGTACTTC. Amino acids: CASSPHRTGGYEQYF.

The genes are TRBV18 and TRBJ2-2; 10 nucleotides agree with TRBD2. J was trimmed by 4 bases and V by 5 bases; bases with no gene match: 16. Germline V gene sequence: CDR1 KGHSH, CDR2 LQKENI. The CDR3 has 19 amino acids. CDR3 sequence: CASSTQRLAGVGGTGELFF. CDR3 nucleotide sequence: TGTGCCAGCTCAACTCAGAGGCTAGCGGGAGTCGGGGGCACCGGGGAGCTGTTTTTT.

J is TRBJ2-7 and V is TRBV30, with 12 positions matching TRBD2. CDR3 length equals 17 residues. Trimming cost V 4 bases and J 4 bases; bases outside gene matches: 14. The germline V gene has CDR1 GTSNPN and CDR2 SVGIG (reference sequence). CDR3 region: CAWTTSLTSGGDYEQYF. The CDR3, as DNA: TGTGCCTGGACCACCTCCTTGACTAGCGGGGGAGATTACGAGCAGTACTTC.

This chain links TRBV28 with TRBJ2-5, with TRBD1 identical over 7 bases. The length of the CDR3 is 14 residues. CDR1 is MDHEN and CDR2 is SYDVKM in the germline V gene. The junction had 5 bases not matched to a gene; V was cut back by 6 bases and J by 1 base. As DNA, the CDR3 is TGTGCCAGCAGGAGGGGGCATCCCCAAGAGACCCAGTACTTC. Amino acids: CASRRGHPQETQYF.

V and J are TRBV7-9 and TRBJ1-4, with D hard to call. V shed 5 bases and J shed 4 bases, with 5 bases lying between them. The CDR3 extends over 12 amino acids. The V gene's germline CDR1 is SEHNR and CDR2 FQNEAQ (reference sequence). This CDR3 reads CASSHSNEKLFF. The CDR3 DNA sequence: TGTGCCAGCAGCCACAGTAATGAAAAACTGTTTTTT.

V is TRBV4-1 and J is TRBJ2-7; D perhaps matches TRBD1 (6 bases). Deletions cut 1 base from V and 4 bases from J, with 14 bases between. The CDR3 covers 15 residues. Germline lookup yields CDR1 MGHRA and CDR2 YSYEKL. CDR3 coding DNA: TGCGCCAGCAGCCAAGGGGGGCTGGGCGGATACGAGCAGTACTTC. Translating gives CASSQGGLGGYEQYF.

The genes are TRBV5-8 and TRBJ1-1; D is perhaps TRBD1 (5 bases). This CDR3 comprises 15 residues. Germline CDR1 SGHTS, CDR2 YDEGEE. V lost 2 bases, J lost 1 base, and 12 bases lay in between. This CDR3 reads CASSFDGQGNTEAFF. DNA of the CDR3: TGTGCCAGCAGCTTTGATGGGCAGGGGAACACTGAAGCTTTCTTT.

The rearrangement links TRBV5-1 to TRBJ1-4, with a possible D match to TRBD1 (6 bases). The CDR3 runs to 13 residues. V gave up 4 bases and J gave up 5 bases, with 9 bases separating them. Per the germline V gene, CDR1 is SGHRS and CDR2 is YFSETQ. The CDR3, as DNA: TGCGCCAGCAGCACGGGACAAAATGAAAAACTGTTTTTT. This translates into CASSTGQNEKLFF.

V gene TRBV30 combines with J gene TRBJ2-2; D remains unclear. The CDR3 extends over 14 amino acids. The V and J ends lost 0 bases and 2 bases respectively, with 7 bases between them. Germline V gene lookup returns CDR1 GTSNPN and CDR2 SVGIG (reference sequence). Written as DNA, the CDR3 is TGTGCCTGGAGTGTCCGGGTCAACACCGGGGAGCTGTTTTTT. This translates into CAWSVRVNTGELFF.